The 12 T cell receptor beta chains below all came from one sample that was sequenced in a study of cytomegalovirus exposure and HLA in healthy donors. PCR was performed using 60 Vbeta and 13 Jbeta primers. Sequencing used immunoSEQ multiplex PCR; TCRdb keeps in-frame clones, though not all of them. Of fewer than 40,000 clones detected, about four fifths appear once; the ten largest clones hold roughly 8.8%. Sequenced: PBMCs. The source is a woman aged 40 to 50 in good health and CMV-seronegative.

This chain connects TRBV6-5 to TRBJ2-2; 10 bases are a match to TRBD1. This CDR3 has 14 residues. Trimming cost V 8 bases and J 3 bases; bases outside gene matches: 3. Germline CDR1 reads MNHEY; CDR2 reads SVGAGI. The CDR3: CASGQGVYTGELFF. CDR3 DNA sequence: TGTGCCAGCGGACAGGGGGTTTACACCGGGGAGCTGTTTTTT.

The chain has TRBV4-1 and TRBJ2-7, with D perhaps matching TRBD1 (6 bases). With 4 bases removed from V and 2 bases from J, the gap between germline ends came to 15 bases. In germline, CDR1 is MGHRA, CDR2 YSYEKL. The CDR3 has 15 amino acids. The CDR3 protein is CASSRDTQGAYEQYF. Written as DNA, the CDR3 is TGCGCCAGCAGCCGAGATACACAGGGAGCCTACGAGCAGTACTTC.

The genes are TRBV20-1 and TRBJ1-2; unclear D gene. Germline-derived CDR1 and CDR2 are DFQATT and SNEGSKA (reference sequence). The CDR3 spans 11 residues. The V end was cut by 5 bases, the J end by 9 bases, with 13 bases between. This CDR3 reads CSAPDKLSYTF. In DNA form, the CDR3 reads TGCAGTGCTCCAGACAAACTCAGCTACACCTTC.

This sequence joins TRBV13 and TRBJ2-4; tentative D call: TRBD1 (5 bases). This CDR3 region has 17 residues. V shed 0 bases and J shed 0 bases, with 12 bases lying between them. CDR1 PRHDT and CDR2 FYEKMQ come from the germline V gene (reference sequence). The CDR3 DNA sequence: TGTGCCAGCAGCTTAGGGCCGACAGCATTAGCCAAAAACATTCAGTACTTC. Translated: CASSLGPTALAKNIQYF.

The V and J genes are TRBV9 and TRBJ1-6; TRBD1 aligns across 8 bases. The trim removed 3 bases at V and 9 bases at J, leaving 8 bases unmatched. CDR1 and CDR2 (germline): SGDLS, YYNGEE. The CDR3 totals 15 residues. DNA of the CDR3: TGTGCCAGCAGCGGGGACCCAGGGGGCCGTTCACCCCTCCACTTT. This sequence encodes CASSGDPGGRSPLHF.

V usage is TRBV7-9 and J usage is TRBJ2-7; 7 bases fit TRBD1. The CDR3 totals 17 residues. The germline gives CDR1 SEHNR, CDR2 FQNEAQ (reference sequence). V lost 4 bases to trimming and J lost 0 bases; unmatched junction nucleotides: 12. The DNA for the CDR3 is TGTGCCAGCAGCTCTTCAGATGGGACAGAACCCTCCTACGAGCAGTACTTC. Encoded protein: CASSSSDGTEPSYEQYF.

This rearrangement joins TRBV4-2 to TRBJ1-1; 7 bases are a match to TRBD1. Germline V gene sequence: CDR1 LGHNA, CDR2 YNFKEQ. The CDR3 spans 13 residues. V gave up 0 bases and J gave up 10 bases; unmatched junction bases: 5. In DNA, the CDR3 is TGTGCCAGCAGCCAAGACACCCGACAGGGAGCTTTCTTT. Translating gives CASSQDTRQGAFF.

The CDR3 DNA reads as TGCGCCAGCAGCGATTACGGGACAGGGGGTAATTCACCCCTCCACTTT. Residues: CASSDYGTGGNSPLHF. The rearrangement joins TRBV5-1 to TRBJ1-6; 11 bases map to TRBD1. Germline V gives CDR1 SGHRS, CDR2 YFSETQ. Trimming removed 4 bases from V and 6 bases from J; junction bases left unmatched: 6. This CDR3 region has 16 residues.

This chain links TRBV2 with TRBJ1-1; D unresolved. The CDR3 runs to 12 residues. Germline V gives CDR1 SNHLY, CDR2 FYNNEI. V lost 7 bases to trimming and J lost 3 bases, with 9 bases between them. CDR3 protein: CASTYGDTEAFF. Written as DNA, the CDR3 is TGTGCCAGCACTTACGGGGACACTGAAGCTTTCTTT.

The rearrangement joins TRBV14 to TRBJ2-3; TRBD2 matches 7 bases. Germline V gene sequence: CDR1 SGHDN, CDR2 FVKESK. After removal of 4 bases from V and 7 bases from J, the junction contained 5 bases not matched to a gene. The CDR3 is 13 amino acids. CDR3 residues: CASSPLGGNTQYF. CDR3 nucleotides: TGTGCCAGCAGCCCATTGGGAGGGAATACGCAGTATTTT.

The chain uses TRBV7-9 and TRBJ1-1; perhaps TRBD1 as D (5 bases). Germline-derived CDR1 and CDR2 are SEHNR and FQNEAQ (reference sequence). V lost 5 bases to trimming and J lost 0 bases, with 13 bases between them. The CDR3 runs to 15 residues. The CDR3: CASSGGWGLNTEAFF. The CDR3 coding sequence is TGTGCCAGCAGCGGGGGGTGGGGGTTGAACACTGAAGCTTTCTTT.

The chain employs TRBV4-3 and TRBJ2-3; possible D gene TRBD2, 5 bases. Trimming cost V 2 bases and J 3 bases, with 12 bases left between them. This CDR3 has 15 amino acids. The germline CDR1 and CDR2 sequences are LGHNA and YSLEER. CDR3 bases: TGCGCCAGCAGCCAAACCTGGGAGCCGACAGATACGCAGTATTTT. Translating gives CASSQTWEPTDTQYF.